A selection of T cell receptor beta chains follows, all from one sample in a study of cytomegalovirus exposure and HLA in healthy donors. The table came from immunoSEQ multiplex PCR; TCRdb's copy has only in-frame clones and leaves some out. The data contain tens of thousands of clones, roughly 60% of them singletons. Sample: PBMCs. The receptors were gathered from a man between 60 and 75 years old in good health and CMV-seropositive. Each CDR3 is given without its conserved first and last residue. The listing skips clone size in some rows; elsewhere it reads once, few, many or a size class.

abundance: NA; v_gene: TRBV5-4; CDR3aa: ASSLGGASGYYEQY
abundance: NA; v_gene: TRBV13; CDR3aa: ASTSAGHSPLH
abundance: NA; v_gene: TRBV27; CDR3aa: ASRSGQGARNEQF
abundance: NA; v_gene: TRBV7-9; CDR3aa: ASSLVLSQETQY
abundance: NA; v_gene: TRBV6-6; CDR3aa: ASSRQGDEQF
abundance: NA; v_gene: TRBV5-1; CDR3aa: ASSAGTSGGTELF
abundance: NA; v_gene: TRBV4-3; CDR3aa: ASSQGTGGSGANVLT
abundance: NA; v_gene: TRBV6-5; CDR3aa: ASSYTDRLYNEQF
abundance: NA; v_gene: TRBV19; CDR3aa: ASSMGNRGTEAF
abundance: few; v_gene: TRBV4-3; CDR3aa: ASSHQAGTRSYNEQF
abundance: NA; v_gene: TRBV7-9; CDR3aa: ASSSTGSSGSSYNEQF
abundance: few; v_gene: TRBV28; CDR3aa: ASSTPGQGVRYGYT
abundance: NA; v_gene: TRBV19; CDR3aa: ASSAGQHAGNTIY
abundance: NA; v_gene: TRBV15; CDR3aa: ATSRDRGGTQY
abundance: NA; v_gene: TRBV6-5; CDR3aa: ASSKAGVKGYGYT
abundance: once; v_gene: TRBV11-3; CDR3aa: ASSLLDTEKLF
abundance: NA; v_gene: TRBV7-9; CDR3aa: ASSLVYGSFTGELF
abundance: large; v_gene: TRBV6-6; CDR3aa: ASSPTGLETQY
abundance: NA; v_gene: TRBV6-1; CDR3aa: ASREGSYEQY
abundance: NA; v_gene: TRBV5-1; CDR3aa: ASSLVDNEQF
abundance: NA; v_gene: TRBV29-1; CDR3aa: SVEDRGGPRGASGYEQY
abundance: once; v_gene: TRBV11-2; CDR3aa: ASSFRVGNTEAF
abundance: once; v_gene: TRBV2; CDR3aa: ASNRDRAVYEQY
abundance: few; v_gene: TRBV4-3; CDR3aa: ASSQDIEGTNYGYT
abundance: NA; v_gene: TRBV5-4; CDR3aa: ASSLDRASEQY
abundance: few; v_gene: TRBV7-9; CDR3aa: ASSFQGGDEKLF
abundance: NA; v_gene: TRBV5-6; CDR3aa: ASSLDRLDVGEAF